What follows are 11 T cell receptor beta chains derived from one specimen sequenced in a study of blood T cells in healthy people across ages. Next came a second PCR, run for 7 to 11 cycles, which used a sample-barcoded 5' primer along with a J-beta primer mix. One entry per CDR3 protein results from TCRdb running MiXCR on the 5' RACE reads. The sample lists 1.6 million or so distinct CDR3 sequences, about 35% occurring once. Sample: blood. These TCRs come from a woman aged 25 to 39 in good health.

The gene calls are TRBV20-1 and TRBJ1-2; D is perhaps TRBD1 (6 bases). Per germline, CDR1 DFQATT and CDR2 SNEGSKA (reference sequence). V lost 6 bases and J 9 bases, leaving 17 bases between the germline ends. This CDR3 contains 12 residues. CDR3 loop: CSAEIRTVSYTF. The CDR3 nucleotides read TGCAGTGCCGAAATTAGGACAGTCAGCTACACCTTC.

The V and J genes are TRBV11-2 and TRBJ2-5; 8 positions agree with TRBD1. Germline V gene data show CDR1 as SGHAT and CDR2 as FQNNGV. The CDR3 totals 17 residues. V shed 5 bases and J 4 bases; nucleotides not matched to a gene: 15. DNA of the CDR3: TGTGCCAGCAGCACAAGGCGAGGACAGGGAATACGAGAGACCCAGTACTTC. Protein product: CASSTRRGQGIRETQYF.

This chain uses TRBV6-5 with TRBJ2-1; D remains ambiguous. The V gene lost 6 bases and the J gene lost 1 base, with 13 bases spanning the gap. CDR1 and CDR2 (germline): MNHEY, SVGAGI. This CDR3 has 15 residues. The DNA for the CDR3 is TGTGCCAGCAGCCCCAGGCCGGCTTCCTACAATGAGCAGTTCTTC. Amino acids: CASSPRPASYNEQFF.

With respect to this clonotype: A much larger clone is a single base away; this may be a read error. The chain has TRBV5-6 and TRBJ2-5, with D unclear. The J call is doubtful: the DNA matches TRBJ2-1 better. The CDR3 is made up of 14 amino acids. Looked up from germline, CDR1 is SGHDT and CDR2 is YYEEEE. CDR3 sequence reads: CASSLEHLQETQFF. CDR3 in DNA: TGTGCCAGCAGCTTGGAACACCTTCAAGAGACCCAGTTCTTC.

V gene TRBV6-6 combines with J gene TRBJ2-5; maybe TRBD2 (5 bases). V lost 5 bases and J 4 bases, leaving 8 bases between the germline ends. The CDR3 runs to 12 residues. CDR1 is MNHNY and CDR2 is SVGAGI in the germline V gene (reference sequence). The CDR3 nucleotides are TGTGCCAGCAGTACTAGTTCAGAGACCCAGTACTTC. Its protein product is CASSTSSETQYF.

This clonotype was observed a handful of times. The V gene is TRBV29-1, the J gene TRBJ2-2; TRBD1 is a possible D gene (6 bases). Germline lookup yields CDR1 SQVTM and CDR2 ANQGSEA. This CDR3 spans 15 amino acids. The ends were cut back, 3 bases at V and 3 bases at J, with 14 bases in the middle. The CDR3 loop reads CSVEFGRGDTGELFF. The CDR3 nucleotides are TGCAGCGTTGAGTTCGGCAGGGGTGACACCGGGGAGCTGTTTTTT.

The chain has TRBV6-6 and TRBJ2-2; 10 bases map to TRBD2. The CDR3 consists of 17 residues. V was clipped by 5 bases and J by 2 bases; unmatched bases: 8. The V gene's germline CDR1 is MNHNY and CDR2 SVGAGI (reference sequence). CDR3 loop: CASSPTSSGGNTGELFF. CDR3 nucleotides: TGTGCCAGCAGTCCCACTTCTAGCGGGGGCAACACCGGGGAGCTGTTTTTT.

This clonotype was seen a few times. This sequence joins TRBV10-3 and TRBJ1-2; D is unresolved. This CDR3 is 10 amino acids long. V shed 11 bases and J shed 4 bases, with 8 bases lying between them. The germline V gene encodes CDR1 ENHRY and CDR2 SYGVKD. For the CDR3, the DNA is TGTGCCCTCTGGAGCTATGGCTACACCTTC. It specifies CALWSYGYTF.

The chain links TRBV5-6 to TRBJ1-2, with D perhaps matching TRBD1 (5 bases). CDR1 and CDR2 (germline): SGHDT, YYEEEE. Between the trimmed V and J ends, which lost 4 bases and 7 bases, there was a span of 14 bases. The CDR3 runs to 13 residues. This CDR3 reads CASSRDQGPGYTF. The CDR3 region has the DNA TGTGCCAGCAGCCGCGATCAGGGTCCTGGCTACACCTTC.

This clonotype was counted only a few times. The chain employs TRBV28 and TRBJ2-3; 7 bases align to TRBD1. J gave up 3 bases and V 10 bases, and 13 bases lay outside the gene matches. Looked up from germline, CDR1 is MDHEN and CDR2 is SYDVKM. This CDR3 is built from 15 residues. In nucleotides, the CDR3 is TGTGCCATCCGAGGGGGCGGTCTTGGGACAGATACGCAGTATTTT. Translation: CAIRGGGLGTDTQYF.

This chain links TRBV6-5 with TRBJ2-3, with a weak D call TRBD2 (5 bases). Trimming cost V 0 bases and J 4 bases, with 11 bases left between them. This CDR3 region has 15 residues. The germline V gene has CDR1 MNHEY and CDR2 SVGAGI. The CDR3 sequence: CASSYSSARADTQYF. CDR3 nucleotides: TGTGCCAGCAGTTACTCTTCCGCGCGGGCAGATACGCAGTATTTT.